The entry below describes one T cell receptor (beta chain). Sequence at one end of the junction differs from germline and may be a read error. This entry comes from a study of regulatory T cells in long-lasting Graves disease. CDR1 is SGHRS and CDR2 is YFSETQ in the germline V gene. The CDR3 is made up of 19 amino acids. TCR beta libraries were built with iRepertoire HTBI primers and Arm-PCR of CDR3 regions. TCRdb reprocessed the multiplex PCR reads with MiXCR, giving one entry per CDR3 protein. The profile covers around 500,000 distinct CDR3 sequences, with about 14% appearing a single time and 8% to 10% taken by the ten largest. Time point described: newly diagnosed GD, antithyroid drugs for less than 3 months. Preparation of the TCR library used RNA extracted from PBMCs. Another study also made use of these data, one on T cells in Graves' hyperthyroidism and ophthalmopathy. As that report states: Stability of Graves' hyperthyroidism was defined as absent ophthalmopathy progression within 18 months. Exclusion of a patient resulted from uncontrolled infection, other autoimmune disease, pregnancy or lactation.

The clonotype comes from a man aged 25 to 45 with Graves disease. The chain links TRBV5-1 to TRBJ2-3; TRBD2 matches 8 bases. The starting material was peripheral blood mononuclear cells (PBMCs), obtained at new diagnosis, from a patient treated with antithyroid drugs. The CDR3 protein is CASSLLRGVAAGGLDTQYF. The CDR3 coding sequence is TGTGCCAGCAGCTTATTAAGGGGAGTCGCGGCGGGAGGTCTAGATACGCAGTATTTT. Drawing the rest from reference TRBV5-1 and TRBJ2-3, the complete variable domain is KAGVTQTPRYLIKTRGQQVTLSCSPISGHRSVSWYQQTPGQGLQFLFEYFSETQRNKGNFPGRFSGRQFSNSRSEMNVSTLELGDSALYLCASSLLRGVAAGGLDTQYFGPGTRLTVL.